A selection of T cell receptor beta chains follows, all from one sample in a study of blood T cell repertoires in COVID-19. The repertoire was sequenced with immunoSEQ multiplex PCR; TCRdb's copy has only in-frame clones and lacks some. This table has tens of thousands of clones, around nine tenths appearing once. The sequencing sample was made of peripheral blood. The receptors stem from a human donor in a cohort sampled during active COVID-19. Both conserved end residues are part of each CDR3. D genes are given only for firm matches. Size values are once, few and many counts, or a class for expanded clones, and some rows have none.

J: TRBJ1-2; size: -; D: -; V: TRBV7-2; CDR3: CASSLLSTGSYGYTF; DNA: TGTGCCAGCAGCCTACTTTCGACAGGCTCGTACGGCTACACCTTC
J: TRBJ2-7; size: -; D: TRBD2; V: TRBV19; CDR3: CASSKYGTSGDYEQYF; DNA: TGTGCCAGTAGTAAATACGGGACTAGCGGGGACTACGAGCAGTACTTC
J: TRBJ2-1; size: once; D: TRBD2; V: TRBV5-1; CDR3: CASSFGRGGGSYNEQFF; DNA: TGCGCCAGCAGCTTTGGGCGGGGGGGCGGTTCCTACAATGAGCAGTTCTTC
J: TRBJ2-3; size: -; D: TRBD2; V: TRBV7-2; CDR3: CASSLDYGGRTDTQYF; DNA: TGTGCCAGCAGCTTAGATTACGGGGGGAGAACAGATACGCAGTATTTT
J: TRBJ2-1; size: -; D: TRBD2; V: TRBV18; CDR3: CASSPALAGANEQFF; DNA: TGTGCCAGCTCACCCGCACTAGCGGGAGCCAATGAGCAGTTCTTC
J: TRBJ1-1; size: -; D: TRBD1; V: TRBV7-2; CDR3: CASGEQGFAEAFF; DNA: TGTGCCAGCGGCGAACAGGGGTTCGCTGAAGCTTTCTTT
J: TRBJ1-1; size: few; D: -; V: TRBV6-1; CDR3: CASSEYRAHLYLNTEAFF; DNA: TGTGCCAGCAGTGAATACAGGGCCCACCTCTACTTGAACACTGAAGCTTTCTTT
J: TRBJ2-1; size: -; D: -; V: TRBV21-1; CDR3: CANSKYRAGGPTNNEQFF; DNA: TGTGCCAACAGCAAGTATAGGGCGGGGGGGCCTACGAACAATGAGCAGTTCTTC
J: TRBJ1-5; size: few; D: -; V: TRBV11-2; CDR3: CASSVQGSGNQPQHF; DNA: TGTGCCAGCAGCGTTCAGGGTAGTGGGAACCAGCCCCAGCATTTT
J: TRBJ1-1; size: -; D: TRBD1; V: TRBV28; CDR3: CASSARGRGWSEAFF; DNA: TGTGCCAGCAGCGCCCGAGGCAGGGGGTGGTCTGAAGCTTTCTTT
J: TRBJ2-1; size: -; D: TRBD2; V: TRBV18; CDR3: CASSPGLADTGREQFF; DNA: TGTGCCAGCTCACCTGGACTAGCGGACACCGGGCGGGAGCAGTTCTTC
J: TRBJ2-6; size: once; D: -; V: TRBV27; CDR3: CASRGTRGIAGANVLTF; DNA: TGTGCCAGCAGAGGGACGCGGGGTATCGCTGGGGCCAACGTCCTGACTTTC
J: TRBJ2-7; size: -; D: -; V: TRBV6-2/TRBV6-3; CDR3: CASSSRGYEQYF; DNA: TGTGCCAGCAGTTCCAGGGGCTACGAGCAGTACTTC
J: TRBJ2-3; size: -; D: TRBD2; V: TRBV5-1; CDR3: CASSQGLAGVTSTDTQYF; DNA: TGCGCCAGCAGCCAAGGACTAGCGGGGGTAACTAGCACAGATACGCAGTATTTT
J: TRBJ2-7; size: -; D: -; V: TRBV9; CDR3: CASSPSSYEQYF; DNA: TGTGCCAGCAGCCCCTCCTCCTACGAGCAGTACTTC
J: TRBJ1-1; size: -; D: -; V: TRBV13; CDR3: CASRHQGEAFF; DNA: TGTGCCAGCAGGCACCAGGGTGAAGCTTTCTTT
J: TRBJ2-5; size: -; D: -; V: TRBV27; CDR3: CASSLAVMATQYF; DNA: TGTGCCAGCAGCTTAGCGGTCATGGCAACCCAGTACTTC
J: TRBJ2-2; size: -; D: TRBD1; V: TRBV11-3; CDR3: CASSLGRGQGLNTGELFF; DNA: TGTGCCAGCAGCTTAGGGCGAGGACAGGGGCTGAACACCGGGGAGCTGTTTTTT
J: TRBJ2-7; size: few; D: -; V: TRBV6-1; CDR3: CASSEKGHFYEQYF; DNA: TGTGCCAGCAGTGAAAAGGGACATTTCTACGAGCAGTACTTC
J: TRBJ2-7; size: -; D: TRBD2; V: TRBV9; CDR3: CASSAAGVYEQYF; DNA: TGTGCCAGCAGCGCGGCGGGGGTTTACGAGCAGTACTTC
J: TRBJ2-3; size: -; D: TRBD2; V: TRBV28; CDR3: CASSPFGLADKTDTQYF; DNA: TGTGCCAGCAGCCCTTTCGGACTAGCGGATAAAACAGATACGCAGTATTTT
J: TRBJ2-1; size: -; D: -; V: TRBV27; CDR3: CASSSYSMSSYNEQFF; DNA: TGTGCCAGCAGTTCTTACTCGATGAGCTCCTACAATGAGCAGTTCTTC